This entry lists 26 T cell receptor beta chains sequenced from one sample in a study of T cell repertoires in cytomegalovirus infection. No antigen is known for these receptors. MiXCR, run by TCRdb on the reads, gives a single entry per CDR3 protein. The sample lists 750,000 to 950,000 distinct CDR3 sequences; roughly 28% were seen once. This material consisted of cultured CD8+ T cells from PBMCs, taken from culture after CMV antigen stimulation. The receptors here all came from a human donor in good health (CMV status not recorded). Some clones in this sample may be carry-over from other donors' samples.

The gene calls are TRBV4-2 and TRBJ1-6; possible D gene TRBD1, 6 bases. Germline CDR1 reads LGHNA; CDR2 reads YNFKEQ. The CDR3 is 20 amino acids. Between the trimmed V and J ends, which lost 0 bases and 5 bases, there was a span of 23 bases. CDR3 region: CASSQEEGWGRGFHNSPLHF. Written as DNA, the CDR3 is TGTGCCAGCAGCCAAGAGGAGGGGTGGGGGCGAGGTTTCCATAATTCACCCCTCCACTTT.

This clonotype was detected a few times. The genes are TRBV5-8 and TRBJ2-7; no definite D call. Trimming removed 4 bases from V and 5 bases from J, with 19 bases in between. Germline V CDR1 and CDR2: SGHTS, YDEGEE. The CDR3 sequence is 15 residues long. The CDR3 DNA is TGTGCCAGCAGCCCGGAAGGGATAGGGTGGAACGAGCAGTACTTC. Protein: CASSPEGIGWNEQYF.

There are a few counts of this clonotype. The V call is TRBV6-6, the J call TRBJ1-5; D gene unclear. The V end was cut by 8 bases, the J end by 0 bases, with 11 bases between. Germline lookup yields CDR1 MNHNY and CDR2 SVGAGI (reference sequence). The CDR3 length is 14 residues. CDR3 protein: CASSGVFSNQPQHF. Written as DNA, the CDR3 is TGTGCCAGCTCGGGTGTTTTTAGCAATCAGCCCCAGCATTTT.

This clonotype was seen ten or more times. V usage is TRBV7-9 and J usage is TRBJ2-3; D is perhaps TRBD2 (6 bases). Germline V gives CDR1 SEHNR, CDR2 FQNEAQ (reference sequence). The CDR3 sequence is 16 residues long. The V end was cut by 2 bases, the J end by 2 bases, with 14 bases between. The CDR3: CASSLRRDGITDTQYF. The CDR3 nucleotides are TGTGCCAGCAGCTTAAGGAGGGACGGAATCACAGATACGCAGTATTTT.

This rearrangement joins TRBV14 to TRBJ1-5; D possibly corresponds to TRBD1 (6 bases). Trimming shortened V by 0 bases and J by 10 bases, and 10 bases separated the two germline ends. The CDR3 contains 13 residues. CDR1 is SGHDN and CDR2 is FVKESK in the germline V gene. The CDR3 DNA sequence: TGTGCCAGCAGCCAAGACAGGGGTGGACCCCAGCATTTT. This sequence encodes CASSQDRGGPQHF.

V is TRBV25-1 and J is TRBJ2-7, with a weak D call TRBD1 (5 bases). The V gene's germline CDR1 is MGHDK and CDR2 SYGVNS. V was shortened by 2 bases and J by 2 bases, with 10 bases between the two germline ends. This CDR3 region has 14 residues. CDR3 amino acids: CASSEQGTTYEQYV. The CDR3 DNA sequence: TGTGCCAGCAGTGAACAGGGTACGACCTACGAGCAGTACGTC.

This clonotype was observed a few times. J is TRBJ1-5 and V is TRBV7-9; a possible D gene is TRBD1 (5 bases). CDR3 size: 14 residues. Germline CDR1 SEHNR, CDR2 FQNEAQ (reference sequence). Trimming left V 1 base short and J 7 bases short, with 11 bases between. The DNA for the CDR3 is TGTGCCAGCAGCTTAGGGGGACTTCCACAGCCCCAGCATTTT. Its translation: CASSLGGLPQPQHF.

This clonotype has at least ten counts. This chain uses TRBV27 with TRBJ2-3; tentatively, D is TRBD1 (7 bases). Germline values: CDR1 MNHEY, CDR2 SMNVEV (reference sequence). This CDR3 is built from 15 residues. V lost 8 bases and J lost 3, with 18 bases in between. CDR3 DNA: TGTGCCAGCTCTTCAGGGGGGCGCGGGACAGATACGCAGTATTTT. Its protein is CASSSGGRGTDTQYF.

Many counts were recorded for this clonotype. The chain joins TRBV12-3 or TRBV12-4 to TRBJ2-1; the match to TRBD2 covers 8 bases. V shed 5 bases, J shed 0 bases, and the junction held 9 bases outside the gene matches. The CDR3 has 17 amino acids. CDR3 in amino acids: CASSTLSGGSSYNEQFF. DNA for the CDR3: TGTGCCAGCAGTACCCTCAGCGGGGGAAGCTCCTACAATGAGCAGTTCTTC.

For the CDR3, the DNA is TGTGCCAGCAGCGGCCCAACGGCGGCCGGGGAGCTGTTTTTT. This encodes CASSGPTAAGELFF. This chain links TRBV7-6 with TRBJ2-2; D uncertain. The CDR3 is 14 residues long. Germline V gene sequence: CDR1 SGHVS, CDR2 FNYEAQ. Trimming cost V 5 bases and J 6 bases, with 13 bases left between them.

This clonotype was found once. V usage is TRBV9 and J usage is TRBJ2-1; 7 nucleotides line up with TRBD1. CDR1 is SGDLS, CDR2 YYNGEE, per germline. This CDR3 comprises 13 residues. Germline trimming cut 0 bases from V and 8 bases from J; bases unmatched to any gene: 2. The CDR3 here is CASSVGQGDEQFF. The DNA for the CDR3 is TGTGCCAGCAGCGTAGGGCAGGGGGATGAGCAGTTCTTC.

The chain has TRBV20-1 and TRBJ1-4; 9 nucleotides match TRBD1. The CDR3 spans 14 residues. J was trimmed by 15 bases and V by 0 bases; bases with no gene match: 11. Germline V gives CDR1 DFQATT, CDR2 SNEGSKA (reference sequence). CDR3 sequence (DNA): TGCAGTGCTAGAGATAGCAGGACAGGGGTTTCGGTGTTTTTT. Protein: CSARDSRTGVSVFF.

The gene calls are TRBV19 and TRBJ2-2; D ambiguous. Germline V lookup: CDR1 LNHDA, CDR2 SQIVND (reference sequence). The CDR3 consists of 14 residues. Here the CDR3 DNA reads TGTGTCAGCCTACCTCGTCCAGCCCCCGGGGAGCTGTTTTTT. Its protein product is CVSLPRPAPGELFF.

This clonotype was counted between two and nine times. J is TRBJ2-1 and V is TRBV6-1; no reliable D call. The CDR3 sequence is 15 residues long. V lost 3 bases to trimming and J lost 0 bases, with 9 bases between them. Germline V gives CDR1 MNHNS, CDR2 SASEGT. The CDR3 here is CASSENTHSYNEQFF. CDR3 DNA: TGTGCCAGCAGTGAGAACACCCACTCCTACAATGAGCAGTTCTTC.

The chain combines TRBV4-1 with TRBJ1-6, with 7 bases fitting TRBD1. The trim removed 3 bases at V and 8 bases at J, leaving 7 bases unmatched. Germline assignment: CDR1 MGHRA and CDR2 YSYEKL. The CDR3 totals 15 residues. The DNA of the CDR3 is TGCGCCAGCAGCCATTTCAGGGGGAGCGATTCACCCCTCCACTTT. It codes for CASSHFRGSDSPLHF.

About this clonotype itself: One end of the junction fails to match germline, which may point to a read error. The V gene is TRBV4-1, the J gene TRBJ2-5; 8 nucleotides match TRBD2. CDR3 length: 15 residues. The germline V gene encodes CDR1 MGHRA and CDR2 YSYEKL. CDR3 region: CASSQDGAGVETQYF. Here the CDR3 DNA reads TGTGCCAGCAGCCAAGATGGAGCGGGGGTGGAGACCCAGTACTTC.

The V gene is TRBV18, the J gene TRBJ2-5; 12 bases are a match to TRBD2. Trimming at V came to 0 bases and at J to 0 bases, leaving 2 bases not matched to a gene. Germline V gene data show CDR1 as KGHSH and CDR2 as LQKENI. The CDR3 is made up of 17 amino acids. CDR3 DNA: TGTGCCAGCTCACCACCCTGGACTAGCGGGGACCAAGAGACCCAGTACTTC. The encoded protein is CASSPPWTSGDQETQYF.

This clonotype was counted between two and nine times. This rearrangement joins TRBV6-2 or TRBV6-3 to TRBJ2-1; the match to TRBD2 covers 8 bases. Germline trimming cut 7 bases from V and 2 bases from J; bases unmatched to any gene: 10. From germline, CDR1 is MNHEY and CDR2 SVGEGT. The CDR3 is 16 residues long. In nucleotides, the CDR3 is TGTGCCAGCACCCACCCGACTAGCGAAGCCTACAATGAGCAGTTCTTC. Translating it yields CASTHPTSEAYNEQFF.

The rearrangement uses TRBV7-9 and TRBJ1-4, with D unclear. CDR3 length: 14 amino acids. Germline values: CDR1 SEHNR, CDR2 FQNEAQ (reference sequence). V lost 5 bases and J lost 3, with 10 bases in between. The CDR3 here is CASSDVAANEKLFF. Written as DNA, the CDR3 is TGTGCCAGCAGCGACGTCGCAGCTAATGAAAAACTGTTTTTT.

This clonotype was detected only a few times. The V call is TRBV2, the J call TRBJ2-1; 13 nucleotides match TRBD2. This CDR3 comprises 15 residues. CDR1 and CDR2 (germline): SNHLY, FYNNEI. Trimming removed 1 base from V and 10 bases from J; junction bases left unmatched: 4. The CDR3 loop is CASSEGTSGGVEQFF. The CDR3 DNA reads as TGTGCCAGCAGTGAAGGGACTAGCGGGGGAGTAGAGCAGTTCTTC.

The CDR3 loop is CASSIIGSGSYNEQFF. In DNA, the CDR3 is TGTGCCAGTAGTATAATCGGCAGCGGCTCCTACAATGAGCAGTTCTTC. V and J are TRBV19 and TRBJ2-1; D may be TRBD2 (5 bases). Trimming shortened V by 2 bases and J by 0 bases, and 11 bases separated the two germline ends. CDR3 length equals 16 residues. The V gene's germline CDR1 is LNHDA and CDR2 SQIVND (reference sequence).

The DNA for the CDR3 is TGTGCCACCATCGAACAGGGAAACTATGGCTACACCTTC. Translation gives CATIEQGNYGYTF. The rearrangement uses TRBV6-2 or TRBV6-3 and TRBJ1-2, with a weak D call TRBD1 (6 bases). Germline V gene data show CDR1 as MNHEY and CDR2 as SVGEGT. This CDR3 is built from 13 residues. Trimming cost V 10 bases and J 2 bases, with 14 bases left between them.

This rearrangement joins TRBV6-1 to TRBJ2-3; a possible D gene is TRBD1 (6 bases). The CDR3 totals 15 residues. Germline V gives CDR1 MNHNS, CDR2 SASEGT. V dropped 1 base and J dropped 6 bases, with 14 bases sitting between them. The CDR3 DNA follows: TGTGCCAGCAGTGAAGTCGGTAATACAGGGGATACGCAGTATTTT. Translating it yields CASSEVGNTGDTQYF.

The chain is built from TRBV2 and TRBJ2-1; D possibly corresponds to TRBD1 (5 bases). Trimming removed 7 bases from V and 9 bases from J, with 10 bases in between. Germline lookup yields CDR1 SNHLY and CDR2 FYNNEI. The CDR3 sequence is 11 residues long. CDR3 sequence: CASNGAVEQFF. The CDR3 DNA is TGTGCCAGCAATGGGGCCGTTGAGCAGTTCTTC. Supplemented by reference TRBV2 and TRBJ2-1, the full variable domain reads EPEVTQTPSHQVTQMGQEVILRCVPISNHLYFYWYRQILGQKVEFLVSFYNNEISEKSEIFDDQFSVERPDGSNFTLKIRSTKLEDSAMYFCASNGAVEQFFGPGTRLTVL.

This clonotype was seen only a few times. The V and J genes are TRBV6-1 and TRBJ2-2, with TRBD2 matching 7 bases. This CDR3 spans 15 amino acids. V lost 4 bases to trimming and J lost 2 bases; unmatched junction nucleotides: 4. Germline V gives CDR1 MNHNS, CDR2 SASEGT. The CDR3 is CASSGSGYNTGELFF. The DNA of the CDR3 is TGTGCCAGCAGTGGTAGCGGGTACAACACCGGGGAGCTGTTTTTT.

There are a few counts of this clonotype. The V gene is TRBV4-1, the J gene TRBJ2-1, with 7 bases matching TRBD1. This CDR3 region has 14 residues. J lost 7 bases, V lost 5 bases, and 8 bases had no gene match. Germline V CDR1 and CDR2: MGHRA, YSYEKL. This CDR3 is CASSVYGTANEQFF. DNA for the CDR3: TGCGCCAGCAGCGTATACGGGACAGCAAATGAGCAGTTCTTC.